These 2 T cell receptor beta chains were sequenced from one sample in a study of Graves' ophthalmopathy and Graves' hyperthyroidism. Amplification of the TCR beta CDR3 regions used RNA transcripts (as template). Investigators did first-round RT-PCR with HTBI primers, then second-round multiplex PCR. TCRdb processed the multiplex PCR reads anew with MiXCR; each CDR3 protein has one entry. The table shows a few hundred thousand distinct CDR3 sequences, with approximately 18% occurring only once. Sequenced input: peripheral blood. All receptors come from an adult woman with stable Graves' hyperthyroidism.

This chain connects TRBV10-2 to TRBJ2-5; TRBD2 matches 11 bases. The CDR3 length is 20 residues. The ends lost 5 bases at V and 1 base at J; junction bases unmatched: 18. Germline CDR1 WSHSY, CDR2 SAAADI. The CDR3 DNA is TGCGCCAGCAGTCCCACCGATTTCCTAGCGGGAGGACCCTTCCAAGAGACCCAGTACTTC. As protein: CASSPTDFLAGGPFQETQYF.

V gene TRBV5-5 combines with J gene TRBJ2-2, with 8 bases fitting TRBD2. The CDR3 loop spans 15 amino acids. Germline CDR1 and CDR2: SGHKS and YYEKEE (reference sequence). The V gene end was trimmed by 1 base and the J gene end by 6 bases; junction bases not matched to a gene: 5. CDR3 bases: TGTGCCAGCAGCTTGTTCGGGAGGGACCCCGGGGAGCTGTTTTTT. Encoded protein: CASSLFGRDPGELFF.